A selection of T cell receptor beta chains follows, all from one sample in a study of cytomegalovirus exposure and HLA in healthy donors. Some clones are missing from TCRdb's copy, which holds only in-frame ones; the method was immunoSEQ multiplex PCR. Seen here are about 160,000 clones, 65% to 80% observed once, and the top ten hold around 7%. Sequenced material: PBMCs. These receptors were taken from a woman between 40 and 50 years old in good health and CMV-seropositive. CDR3s leave out the opening cysteine and the closing phenylalanine or tryptophan.

V gene	CDR3 protein
TRBV21-1	ASTSTGQPNQPQH
TRBV20-1	SVPFYGAF
TRBV5-4	ASSRQGGSYNEQF
TRBV18	ASSPAQGQGNVLT
TRBV5-1	ASSRDGQGLDEQY
TRBV5-1	ASSLLRGGGYT
TRBV4-2	ASSHLAGGTGRGYEQY
TRBV6-1	ASSDPGVAKNSQY
TRBV14	ASSETLYGYT
TRBV30	AWRHNRGGYT
TRBV7-2	ASSLAPGVNTEAF
TRBV28	ASSLPPGVRGETQY
TRBV4-3	ASSEGGGTESYNEQF
TRBV11-2	ASSFDDRGQYEQY
TRBV5-6	ASSHAQGFGNTIY
TRBV27	AAGGEAF
TRBV19	ASKGRGAGELF
TRBV19	ASSSGQGSGANVLT
TRBV2	ASSEAPRTGDEAF
TRBV4-1	ASSQVLQGGSPLH
TRBV5-5	ASSNRAHGELF
TRBV5-1	ASSLERQGEAF
TRBV5-1	ASSSSTNRAENGYT
TRBV10-2	ASKDGGRDQPQH